This T cell receptor beta chain emerged from a study of cytomegalovirus exposure and HLA in healthy donors. General observations from the study: The study labeled 164 TCR beta chains cytomegalovirus-associated. The study assumed roughly uniform donor sequencing depth for presence/absence analyses. Per a later analysis, HLA-associated TCR beta chains showed more clonal expansion than other, equally common TCR beta chains.

In the case of this clone: Its antigen is currently unknown.

Each donor's status was that of a healthy bone marrow donor. The CDR3 has 15 amino acids. After removal of 2 bases from V and 9 bases from J, the junction contained 10 bases not matched to a gene. The germline V gene has CDR1 SGDLS and CDR2 YYNGEE. Researchers ran the PCR with 60 Vbeta and 13 Jbeta primers. TCRdb's copy holds only in-frame clones and misses some; the assay was immunoSEQ multiplex PCR. This table holds 150,000 to 200,000 clones, about four fifths found once. The TCR sequence derives from a male donor in good health and CMV-seropositive. V usage is TRBV9 and J usage is TRBJ2-1, with TRBD1 matching 8 bases. The sequenced sample consisted of PBMCs. CDR3 residues: CASSVGQDIWSEQFF. The CDR3 region has the DNA TGTGCCAGCAGCGTGGGACAGGACATATGGAGTGAGCAGTTCTTC. Filled out from reference TRBV9 and TRBJ2-1, the complete variable domain reads DSGVTQTPKHLITATGQRVTLRCSPRSGDLSVYWYQQSLDQGLQFLIQYYNGEERAKGNILERFSAQQFPDLHSELNLSSLELGDSALYFCASSVGQDIWSEQFFGPGTRLTVL.